This TCR beta chain is from a study of human T cells and chemical hapten exposure. Authors' methods: The median was around 91,000 TCRs per sample, ranging about 20,000 to 690,600. MiXCR, run by TCRdb on the RACE reads, gives a single entry per CDR3 protein. TCRdb, rather than the study authors, made the V and J calls. The data contain about 300,000 distinct CDR3 sequences, about 5% of them seen just once; the ten biggest clones take up more than 8%. This clonotype was detected many times. Trimming stripped 7 bases from V and 5 bases from J, with 18 bases between. The CDR3 has 14 residues. Germline values: CDR1 MNHNS, CDR2 SASEGT. Regarding time point: pre-sensitization, week 0. Treatment: therapeutic diphenylcyclopropenone sensitization with weekly scalp DPC. Alopecia patients between 18 and 70 years old and suitable for DPC were used as donors.

The sequences come from whole blood, collected in connection with sensitization to the hapten diphenylcyclopropenone (DPC). V is TRBV6-1 and J is TRBJ2-7; D is perhaps TRBD1 or TRBD2 (5 bases each). The receptor was derived from a woman between 18 and 29 years old with alopecia areata. Some clones in this sample may be carry-over from other donors' samples. The CDR3 coding sequence is TGTGCCAGCATTACCGGGACCCAGGGTGACGAGCAGTACTTC. Translation gives CASITGTQGDEQYF.